This paragraph reports one T cell receptor (beta chain). This sample stems from a study of blood T cell repertoires in COVID-19. Profiling relied on immunoSEQ multiplex PCR, and the TCRdb table lists in-frame clones only, not all of them. The sample holds 180,000 or so clones, around 91% seen once. Trimming cost V 8 bases and J 10 bases, with 14 bases left between them. The CDR3 runs to 12 residues. Germline V gene lookup returns CDR1 MGHRA and CDR2 YSYEKL. The sample was peripheral blood. The sequence came from a middle-aged man with acute or convalescent COVID-19. The chain recombines TRBV4-1 with TRBJ1-4, with a weak D call TRBD1 (5 bases). The CDR3 DNA reads TGCGCCAGCCGGGGACTACTGGGAAAACTGTTTTTT. It codes for CASRGLLGKLFF.